This entry lists 25 T cell receptor beta chains sequenced from one sample in a study of T cells after yellow fever vaccination. TCRdb reprocessed the 5' RACE reads with MiXCR, giving one entry per CDR3 protein. The data show 50,000 to 65,000 distinct CDR3 sequences, with 6.6% seen just once and less than 25% held by the top ten. The starting material was CD8+ T cells not binding an NS4B(214-222) dextramer, sorted from PBMCs, obtained roughly 46 days after the first yellow fever vaccination. The receptors were sampled from a man younger than 35 who received the YFV17D yellow fever vaccine.

Note on this clonotype: A much larger clone differs by one base, so this may be a read error. The chain couples TRBV12-3 or TRBV12-4 to TRBJ2-5; D is perhaps TRBD1 (5 bases). The CDR3 is 13 amino acids. Written as DNA, the CDR3 is TGTGCCAGCACTTTAAGGGGAATGGGGACCCAGTACTTC. Its protein is CASTLRGMGTQYF.

At least ten counts were recorded for this clonotype. The rearrangement joins TRBV19 to TRBJ1-1; 9 positions match TRBD1. Germline V CDR1 and CDR2: LNHDA, SQIVND (reference sequence). V lost 5 bases to trimming and J lost 3 bases; unmatched junction nucleotides: 4. The CDR3 totals 14 residues. The CDR3 protein is CASSAWDRDTEAFF. Written as DNA, the CDR3 is TGTGCCAGTAGTGCGTGGGACAGGGACACTGAAGCTTTCTTT.

This clonotype was seen ten or more times. This sequence joins TRBV29-1 and TRBJ2-7; possible D gene TRBD2, 6 bases. The germline V gene has CDR1 SQVTM and CDR2 ANQGSEA. V lost 4 bases, J lost 6 bases, and 19 bases lay in between. The CDR3 has 14 amino acids. CDR3 DNA: TGCAGCGTTGGTCGCTCCGTAGGAGGGGCCGAGCAGTACGTC. Its translation: CSVGRSVGGAEQYV.

Only a few counts were recorded for this clonotype. V usage is TRBV24-1 and J usage is TRBJ2-3; 10 bases line up with TRBD1. CDR3 length: 16 amino acids. V lost 4 bases to trimming and J lost 4 bases; unmatched junction nucleotides: 7. Germline V gene sequence: CDR1 KGHDR, CDR2 SFDVKD. The CDR3 region is CATSEVTGGLADTQYF. CDR3 DNA: TGTGCCACCAGTGAAGTGACAGGGGGCCTTGCAGATACGCAGTATTTT.

This clonotype came up a few times. This chain links TRBV6-5 with TRBJ1-6; 11 bases are shared with TRBD1. The germline V gene has CDR1 MNHEY and CDR2 SVGAGI. The CDR3 is 17 residues long. The ends lost 5 bases at V and 11 bases at J; junction bases unmatched: 14. CDR3 region: CASSHFPRDRGSTPLHF. The CDR3 DNA is TGTGCCAGCAGTCACTTTCCTCGGGACAGGGGGTCCACACCCCTCCACTTT.

In this sample, this clonotype turned up many times. V and J are TRBV6-5 and TRBJ2-7, with D hard to call. The CDR3 totals 14 residues. V shed 6 bases and J shed 0 bases, with 12 bases lying between them. Looked up from germline, CDR1 is MNHEY and CDR2 is SVGAGI. CDR3 amino acids: CASSLTDTSYEQYV. The CDR3 bases are TGTGCCAGCAGCTTAACTGACACCTCCTACGAGCAGTACGTC.

Relative to its sample, this clonotype is large (0.1 to 1%). The chain is built from TRBV5-5 and TRBJ1-5; D possibly corresponds to TRBD1 (5 bases). Germline V gene lookup returns CDR1 SGHKS and CDR2 YYEKEE (reference sequence). The CDR3 consists of 15 residues. Trimming removed 2 bases at V and 9 bases at J, with 18 bases between. This CDR3 reads CASSLYRDSPRPQHF. The CDR3 DNA reads TGTGCCAGCAGCTTATACCGGGACTCCCCCAGGCCCCAGCATTTT.

Remarks on this clonotype: A much more abundant neighbour one base away suggests this may be a read error. This CDR3 is CASSPGGRSYNEQFF. CDR3 nucleotides: TGCGCCAGCAGTCCGGGCGGGAGATCCTACAATGAGCAGTTCTTC. The chain uses TRBV4-3 and TRBJ2-1; 7 bases are a match to TRBD2. The CDR3 consists of 15 residues. The V segment lost 6 bases and the J segment 1 base; nucleotides outside the gene matches: 6. The germline V gene encodes CDR1 LGHNA and CDR2 YSLEER.

CDR3 bases: TGTGCCAGCAGCTTATGGGAGAGGACGCAGTATTTT. Protein: CASSLWERTQYF. J is TRBJ2-3 and V is TRBV7-9; maybe TRBD2 (5 bases). V was cut by 2 bases and J by 9 bases, with 9 bases left in between. This CDR3 spans 12 amino acids. CDR1 and CDR2 (germline): SEHNR, FQNEAQ (reference sequence).

The chain combines TRBV19 with TRBJ2-1, with D maybe TRBD2 (5 bases). CDR1 and CDR2 from the germline V gene are LNHDA and SQIVND (reference sequence). Trimming removed 0 bases at V and 10 bases at J, with 13 bases between. The CDR3 length is 14 residues. In nucleotides, the CDR3 is TGTGCCAGTAGTATAGACGGGGTTAGAGACGAGCAGTTCTTC. It codes for CASSIDGVRDEQFF.

This clonotype was counted many times. The genes are TRBV2 and TRBJ2-4; possible D gene TRBD1, 5 bases. Germline V gene sequence: CDR1 SNHLY, CDR2 FYNNEI. V was cut by 8 bases and J by 0 bases, with 17 bases left in between. CDR3 length: 16 residues. The CDR3 is CASLRRQPIAKNIQYF. The CDR3 nucleotides are TGTGCCAGCCTTCGGAGACAGCCTATAGCCAAAAACATTCAGTACTTC.

V gene TRBV19 combines with J gene TRBJ2-2; 7 positions match TRBD1. CDR3 length: 15 residues. CDR1 LNHDA and CDR2 SQIVND come from the germline V gene (reference sequence). The V segment lost 3 bases and the J segment 2 bases; nucleotides outside the gene matches: 3. In nucleotides, the CDR3 is TGTGCCAGTAGTATCTGGACAGGTAACACCGGGGAGCTGTTTTTT. This codes for CASSIWTGNTGELFF. The whole variable domain, remainder taken from reference TRBV19 and TRBJ2-2, is DGGITQSPKYLFRKEGQNVTLSCEQNLNHDAMYWYRQDPGQGLRLIYYSQIVNDFQKGDIAEGYSVSREKKESFPLTVTSAQKNPTAFYLCASSIWTGNTGELFFGEGSRLTVL.

The chain employs TRBV19 and TRBJ1-1; tentative D call: TRBD1 (5 bases). This CDR3 contains 13 residues. Trimming removed 5 bases from V and 6 bases from J, with 13 bases in between. Germline-derived CDR1 and CDR2 are LNHDA and SQIVND (reference sequence). In DNA form, the CDR3 reads TGTGCCAGTAGTCAGATGCGGGGGGCTGAAGCTTTCTTT. It yields the protein CASSQMRGAEAFF.

The V and J genes are TRBV4-2 and TRBJ1-1; 8 nucleotides line up with TRBD1. CDR1 is LGHNA and CDR2 is YNFKEQ in the germline V gene. CDR3 length equals 15 residues. J gave up 3 bases and V 1 base, and 4 bases lay outside the gene matches. CDR3 region: CASSQAPDRDTEAFF. The CDR3 DNA sequence: TGTGCCAGCAGCCAAGCCCCGGACAGGGACACTGAAGCTTTCTTT.

This clonotype was counted ten times or more. V usage is TRBV7-9 and J usage is TRBJ2-1; D possibly corresponds to TRBD1 (6 bases). CDR1 and CDR2 from the germline V gene are SEHNR and FQNEAQ (reference sequence). The CDR3 is made up of 14 amino acids. V gave up 11 bases and J gave up 2 bases, with 16 bases separating them. CDR3 sequence (DNA): TGTGCCGGAAGCAGGGGAGCTACCTACAATGAGCAGTTCTTC. It is translated as CAGSRGATYNEQFF.

At least ten counts were recorded for this clonotype. The chain links TRBV6-5 to TRBJ2-3, with 8 bases identical to TRBD2. In germline, CDR1 is MNHEY, CDR2 SVGAGI. This CDR3 has 18 amino acids. The J segment lost 5 bases and the V segment lost 0 bases, leaving 13 bases of the junction unmatched. CDR3 residues: CASSYSWSGGGLKDTQYF. CDR3 DNA sequence: TGTGCCAGCAGTTACTCATGGTCTGGCGGGGGGCTGAAAGATACGCAGTATTTT.

This clonotype showed up many times. This chain connects TRBV6-1 to TRBJ1-1; 9 bases agree with TRBD1. V gave up 5 bases and J gave up 3 bases; unmatched junction bases: 1. Germline V gene lookup returns CDR1 MNHNS and CDR2 SASEGT. The CDR3 consists of 13 residues. The CDR3 here is CASSRDRDTEAFF. Written as DNA, the CDR3 is TGTGCCAGCAGTCGGGACAGGGACACTGAAGCTTTCTTT.

The sample holds a few counts of this clonotype. The V call is TRBV5-4, the J call TRBJ2-7; 7 nucleotides match TRBD1. The CDR3 runs to 14 residues. Germline CDR1 SGHNT, CDR2 YYREEE (reference sequence). Germline trimming cut 3 bases from V and 5 bases from J; bases unmatched to any gene: 8. The DNA of the CDR3 is TGTGCCAGCAGCTACCCGGGACAGTCCAACGAGCAGTACTTC. It specifies CASSYPGQSNEQYF.

In this sample, this clonotype turned up a few times. The J gene is TRBJ2-7, the V gene TRBV6-5; D call uncertain. This CDR3 is 16 amino acids long. The germline CDR1 and CDR2 sequences are MNHEY and SVGAGI. The V gene lost 2 bases and the J gene lost 2 bases, with 16 bases spanning the gap. The CDR3 nucleotides are TGTGCCAGCAGTTACGACTGGAGTGTTCAGGCCTACGAGCAGTACTTC. The encoded protein is CASSYDWSVQAYEQYF.

There are many counts of this clonotype. This chain links TRBV19 with TRBJ2-2; D uncertain. CDR1 and CDR2 from the germline V gene are LNHDA and SQIVND (reference sequence). The CDR3 is 16 residues long. Trimming removed 7 bases at V and 0 bases at J, with 15 bases between. The CDR3 here is CASTHPPESNTGELFF. CDR3 nucleotides: TGTGCCAGTACTCATCCGCCGGAGTCGAACACCGGGGAGCTGTTTTTT.

With regard to this clonotype: With a much larger clone just one base away, this may be a read error. The chain employs TRBV20-1 and TRBJ2-3, with 9 bases that match TRBD1. V gave up 6 bases and J gave up 6 bases; unmatched junction bases: 7. CDR3 size: 13 residues. The germline V gene has CDR1 DFQATT and CDR2 SNEGSKA (reference sequence). The chain's CDR3 is CSARDRVCDTQYF. The DNA for the CDR3 is TGCAGTGCCAGGGACAGGGTCTGTGATACGCAGTATTTT.

This clonotype was recorded a few times. The rearrangement joins TRBV20-1 to TRBJ2-7; 8 bases match TRBD1. The CDR3 covers 12 residues. With 8 bases clipped from V and 3 bases from J, the junction kept 6 bases outside the gene matches. CDR1 and CDR2 (germline): DFQATT, SNEGSKA (reference sequence). The CDR3 DNA follows: TGCAGTACCCCCGGACAGGGCTACGAGCAGTACGTC. It specifies CSTPGQGYEQYV.

The sample holds a few counts of this clonotype. The V call is TRBV7-3, the J call TRBJ2-3, with TRBD1 identical over 10 bases. Per germline, CDR1 SGHTA and CDR2 FQGTGA. There are 15 residues in the CDR3. V was clipped by 5 bases and J by 4 bases; unmatched bases: 6. As DNA, the CDR3 is TGTGCCAGCAGCGCTACCGGGACAGGGGCAGATACGCAGTATTTT. Its translation is CASSATGTGADTQYF.

This clonotype was seen more than once but under ten times. The chain carries TRBV7-6 and TRBJ2-7; 16 bases agree with TRBD2. Per germline, CDR1 SGHVS and CDR2 FNYEAQ. This CDR3 is 18 amino acids long. With 5 bases clipped from V and 5 bases from J, the junction kept 12 bases outside the gene matches. The CDR3 DNA reads TGTGCCAGCAGCCCGGGACTAGCGGGGGGGCCCGGTGTCAACGAGCAGTACTTC. Residues: CASSPGLAGGPGVNEQYF.

This clonotype was detected many times. The rearrangement joins TRBV3-1 to TRBJ2-3; D might be TRBD1 (5 bases). This CDR3 region has 13 residues. With 3 bases removed from V and 6 bases from J, the gap between germline ends came to 10 bases. Germline CDR1 and CDR2: LGHDT and YNNKEL (reference sequence). Here the CDR3 reads CASSHRAWDTQYF. CDR3 bases: TGTGCCAGCAGCCACAGGGCCTGGGATACGCAGTATTTT.